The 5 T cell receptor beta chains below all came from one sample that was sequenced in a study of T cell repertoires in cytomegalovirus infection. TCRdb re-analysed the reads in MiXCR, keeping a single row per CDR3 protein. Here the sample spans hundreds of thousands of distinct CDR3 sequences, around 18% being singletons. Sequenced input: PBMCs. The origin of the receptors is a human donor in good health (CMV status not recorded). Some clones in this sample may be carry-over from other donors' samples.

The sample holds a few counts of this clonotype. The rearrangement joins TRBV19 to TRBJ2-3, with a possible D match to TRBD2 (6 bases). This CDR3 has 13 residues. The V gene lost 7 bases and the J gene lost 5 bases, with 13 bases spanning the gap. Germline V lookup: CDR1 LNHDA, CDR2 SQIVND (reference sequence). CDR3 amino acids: CASMRAGIDTQYF. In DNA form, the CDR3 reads TGTGCCAGTATGAGGGCGGGGATAGATACGCAGTATTTT.

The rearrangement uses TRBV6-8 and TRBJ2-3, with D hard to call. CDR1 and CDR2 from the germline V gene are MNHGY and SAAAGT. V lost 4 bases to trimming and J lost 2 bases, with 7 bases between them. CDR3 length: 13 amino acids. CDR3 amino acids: CASSSSPTDTQYF. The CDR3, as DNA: TGTGCCAGCAGTTCCTCCCCCACAGATACGCAGTATTTT.

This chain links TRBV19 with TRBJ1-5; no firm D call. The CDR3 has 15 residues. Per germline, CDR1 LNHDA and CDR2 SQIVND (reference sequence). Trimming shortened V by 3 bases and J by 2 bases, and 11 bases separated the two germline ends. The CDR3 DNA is TGTGCCAGTAGTATGTCAGGTTGGGGCAATCAGCCCCAGCATTTT. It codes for CASSMSGWGNQPQHF.

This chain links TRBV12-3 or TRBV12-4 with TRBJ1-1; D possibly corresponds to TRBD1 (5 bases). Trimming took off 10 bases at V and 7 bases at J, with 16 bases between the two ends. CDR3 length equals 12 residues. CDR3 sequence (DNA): TGTGCCAAAGACCACGGGGCTGGTGAAGCTTTCTTT. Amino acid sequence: CAKDHGAGEAFF.

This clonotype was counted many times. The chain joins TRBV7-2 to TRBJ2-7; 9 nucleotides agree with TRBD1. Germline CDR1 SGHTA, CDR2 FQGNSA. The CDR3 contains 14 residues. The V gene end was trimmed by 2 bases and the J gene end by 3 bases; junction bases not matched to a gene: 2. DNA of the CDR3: TGTGCCAGCAGCTTACTGGGACAGGGCTACGAGCAGTACTTC. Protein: CASSLLGQGYEQYF.